This TCR beta chain was observed in a study of shared clonotypes between healthy human individuals. For unsorted PBMC, approximately 300 ng DNA per replicate equaled 25,000 to 30,000 T cell genomes. In the authors' methods: Junction-only sequences without quality scores came from ImmunoSEQ, so filtering differed. Produced via immunoSEQ multiplex PCR; TCRdb's table is partial and in-frame only. From that table come the V and J calls and clone size; the DNA was used to work out D and trimming. The sample consists of about 480,000 clones, approximately 85% of them appearing once. Only Caucasian adults living in Nashville, Tennessee served as donors. Study results and caveats: Apart from blood, nothing was sampled; tissue repertoires likely differ.

As regards this clone: What it recognizes is unknown.

Germline V gene sequence: CDR1 MNHEY, CDR2 SMNVEV (reference sequence). Trimming removed 4 bases at V and 13 bases at J, with 20 bases between. The CDR3 runs to 14 residues. This sequence joins TRBV27 and TRBJ1-5; D call uncertain. This clonotype was sampled from a woman between 35 and 50 years old in good health. Some clones in this sample may be carry-over from other donors' samples. The specimen sequenced was PBMCs. This CDR3 reads CASSSSTYFHAQHF. The CDR3 DNA is TGTGCCAGCAGTTCCTCCACCTATTTTCACGCGCAGCATTTT.